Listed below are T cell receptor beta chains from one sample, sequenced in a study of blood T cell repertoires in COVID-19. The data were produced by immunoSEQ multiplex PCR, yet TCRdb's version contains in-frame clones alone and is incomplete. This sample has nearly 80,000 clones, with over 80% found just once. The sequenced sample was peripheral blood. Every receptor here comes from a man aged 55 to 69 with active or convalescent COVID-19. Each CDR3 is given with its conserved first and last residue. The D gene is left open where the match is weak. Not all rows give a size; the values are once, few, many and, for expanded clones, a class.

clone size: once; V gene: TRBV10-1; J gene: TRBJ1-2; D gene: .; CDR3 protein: CASNAGGYTF; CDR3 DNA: TGCGCCAGCAATGCAGGTGGCTACACCTTC
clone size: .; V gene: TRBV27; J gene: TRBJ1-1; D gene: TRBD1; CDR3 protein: CASSSPRTGTRLGTEAFF; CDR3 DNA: TGTGCCAGCAGTTCCCCCCGGACAGGAACCCGGCTGGGGACTGAAGCTTTCTTT
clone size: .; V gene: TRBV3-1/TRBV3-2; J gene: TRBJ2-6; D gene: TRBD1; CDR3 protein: CASSQAGTGFSGANVLTF; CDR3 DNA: TGTGCCAGCAGCCAAGCCGGGACAGGTTTCTCTGGGGCCAACGTCCTGACTTTC
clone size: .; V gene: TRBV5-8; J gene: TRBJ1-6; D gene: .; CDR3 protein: CASSFSGSPLHF; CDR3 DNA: TGTGCCAGCAGCTTCTCCGGTTCACCCCTCCACTTT
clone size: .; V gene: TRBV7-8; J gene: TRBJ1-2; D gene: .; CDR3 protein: CASSLVAGSNYGYTF; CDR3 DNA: TGTGCCAGCAGCTTAGTGGCAGGCTCTAACTATGGCTACACCTTC
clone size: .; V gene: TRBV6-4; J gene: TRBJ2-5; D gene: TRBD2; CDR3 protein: CASSDTASGGQETQYF; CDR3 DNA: TGTGCCAGCAGTGACACGGCTAGCGGGGGTCAAGAGACCCAGTACTTC
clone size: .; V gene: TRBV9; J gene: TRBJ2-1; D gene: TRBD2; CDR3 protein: CASSAPLAGGGDLNEQFF; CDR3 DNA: TGTGCCAGCAGCGCACCTCTAGCGGGGGGGGGTGACCTCAATGAGCAGTTCTTC
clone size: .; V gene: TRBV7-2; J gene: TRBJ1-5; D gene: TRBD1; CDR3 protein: CASSLAGQGMNQPQHF; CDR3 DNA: TGTGCCAGCAGCTTAGCCGGACAGGGGATGAATCAGCCCCAGCATTTT
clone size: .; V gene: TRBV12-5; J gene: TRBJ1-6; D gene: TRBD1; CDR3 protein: CASGSGGIGPLHF; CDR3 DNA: TGTGCTAGTGGGTCAGGGGGGATTGGGCCCCTCCACTTT
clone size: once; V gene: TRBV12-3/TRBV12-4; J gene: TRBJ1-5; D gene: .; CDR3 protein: CASTIDFNQPQHF; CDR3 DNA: TGTGCCAGCACCATAGACTTCAATCAGCCCCAGCATTTT
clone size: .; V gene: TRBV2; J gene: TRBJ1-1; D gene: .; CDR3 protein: CASRDGYLNTEAFF; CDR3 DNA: TGTGCCAGCAGAGACGGGTACCTTAACACTGAAGCTTTCTTT
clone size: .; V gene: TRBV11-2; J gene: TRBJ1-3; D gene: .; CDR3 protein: CASSSPQGNTIYF; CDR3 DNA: TGTGCCAGCAGCTCCCCACAGGGAAACACCATATATTTT
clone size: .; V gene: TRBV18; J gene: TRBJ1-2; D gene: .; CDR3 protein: CASSPPGTGGEGYTF; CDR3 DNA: TGTGCCAGCTCACCACCGGGAACGGGAGGGGAAGGCTACACCTTC
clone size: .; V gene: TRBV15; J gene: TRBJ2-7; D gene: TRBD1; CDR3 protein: CATSIDRGSYEQYF; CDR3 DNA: TGTGCCACCAGCATTGACAGGGGCTCCTACGAGCAGTACTTC
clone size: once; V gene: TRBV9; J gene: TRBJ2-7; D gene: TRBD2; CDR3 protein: CASSLGSGGNYEQYF; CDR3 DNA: TGTGCCAGCAGCCTAGGTAGCGGGGGTAACTACGAGCAGTACTTC
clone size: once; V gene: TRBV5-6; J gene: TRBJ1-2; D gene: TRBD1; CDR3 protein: CASSFGDRVNYGYTF; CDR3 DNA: TGTGCCAGCAGCTTTGGGGACAGGGTGAACTATGGCTACACCTTC
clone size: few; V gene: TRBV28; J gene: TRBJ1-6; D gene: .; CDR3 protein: CASSLPRTGLHSPLHF; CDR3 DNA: TGTGCCAGCAGTTTGCCCCGGACTGGGCTTCATTCACCCCTCCACTTT
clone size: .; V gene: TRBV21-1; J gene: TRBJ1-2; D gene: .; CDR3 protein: CASSKEPGGAGGYTF; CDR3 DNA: TGTGCCAGCAGCAAAGAGCCAGGGGGCGCGGGTGGCTACACCTTC
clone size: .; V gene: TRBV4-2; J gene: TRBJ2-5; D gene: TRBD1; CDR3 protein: CASSPLRGQETQYF; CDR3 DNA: TGTGCCAGCAGCCCCCTCAGGGGGCAAGAGACCCAGTACTTC
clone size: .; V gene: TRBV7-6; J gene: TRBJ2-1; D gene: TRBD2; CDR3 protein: CASSPSLLTSGAQSSYNEQFF; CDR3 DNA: TGTGCCAGCAGCCCATCCCTTCTGACTAGCGGGGCCCAAAGCTCCTACAATGAGCAGTTCTTC
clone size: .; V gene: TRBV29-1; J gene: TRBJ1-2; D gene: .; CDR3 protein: CSVGRVGEGYTF; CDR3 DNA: TGCAGCGTTGGGCGAGTGGGAGAAGGCTACACCTTC
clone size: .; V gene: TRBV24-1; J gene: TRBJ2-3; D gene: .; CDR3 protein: CATSDWPVDTQYF; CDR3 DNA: TGTGCCACCAGTGATTGGCCCGTCGATACGCAGTATTTT
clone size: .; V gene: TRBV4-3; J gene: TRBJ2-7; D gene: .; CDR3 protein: CASSQGTFYEQYF; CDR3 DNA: TGCGCCAGCAGCCAAGGGACATTCTACGAGCAGTACTTC
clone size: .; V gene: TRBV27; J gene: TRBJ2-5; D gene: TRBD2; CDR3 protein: CASRFRAGVTGETQYF; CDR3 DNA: TGTGCCAGCAGATTCAGAGCGGGGGTAACAGGGGAGACCCAGTACTTC
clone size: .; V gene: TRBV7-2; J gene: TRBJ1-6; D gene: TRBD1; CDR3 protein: CASSSTGGSYNSPLHF; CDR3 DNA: TGTGCCAGCAGCTCCACAGGGGGCTCCTATAATTCACCCCTCCACTTT
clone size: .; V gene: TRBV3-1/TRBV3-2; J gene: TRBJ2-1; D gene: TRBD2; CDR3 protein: CASSQGGTSGGWNEQFF; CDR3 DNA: TGTGCCAGCAGCCAAGGCGGGACTAGCGGGGGGTGGAATGAGCAGTTCTTC
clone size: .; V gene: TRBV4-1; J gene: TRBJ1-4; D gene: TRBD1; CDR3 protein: CASSHGWLDRGNEKLFF; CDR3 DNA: TGCGCCAGCAGCCACGGTTGGTTGGACAGGGGGAATGAAAAACTGTTTTTT